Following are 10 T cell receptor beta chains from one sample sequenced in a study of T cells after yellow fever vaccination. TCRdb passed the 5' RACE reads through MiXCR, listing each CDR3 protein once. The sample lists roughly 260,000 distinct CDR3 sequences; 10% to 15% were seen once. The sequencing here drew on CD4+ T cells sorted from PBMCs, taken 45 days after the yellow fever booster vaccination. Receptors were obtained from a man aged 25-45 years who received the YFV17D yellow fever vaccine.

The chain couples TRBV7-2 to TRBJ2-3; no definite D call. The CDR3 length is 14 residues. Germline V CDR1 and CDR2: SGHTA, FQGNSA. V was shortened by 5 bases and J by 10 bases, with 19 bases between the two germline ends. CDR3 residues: CASSGEYFGSPQYF. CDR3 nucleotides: TGTGCCAGCAGCGGAGAGTACTTTGGGTCTCCGCAGTATTTT. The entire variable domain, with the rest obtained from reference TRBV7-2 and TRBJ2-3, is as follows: GAGVSQSPSNKVTEKGKDVELRCDPISGHTALYWYRQSLGQGLEFLIYFQGNSAPDKSGLPSDRFSAERTGGSVSTLTIQRTQQEDSAVYLCASSGEYFGSPQYFGPGTRLTVL.

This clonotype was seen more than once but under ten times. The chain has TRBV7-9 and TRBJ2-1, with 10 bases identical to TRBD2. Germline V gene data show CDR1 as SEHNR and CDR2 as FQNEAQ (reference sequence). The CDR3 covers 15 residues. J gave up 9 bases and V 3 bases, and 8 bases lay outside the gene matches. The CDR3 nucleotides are TGTGCCAGCAGCTTTGGACTAGCGGCAGTGGGTGAGCAGTTCTTC. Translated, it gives CASSFGLAAVGEQFF.

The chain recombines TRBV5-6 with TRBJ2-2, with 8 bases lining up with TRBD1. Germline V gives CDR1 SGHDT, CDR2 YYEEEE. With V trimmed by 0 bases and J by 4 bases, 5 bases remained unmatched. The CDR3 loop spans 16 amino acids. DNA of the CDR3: TGTGCCAGCAGCTTGGATCAGGGGGCCGGCACCGGGGAGCTGTTTTTT. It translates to CASSLDQGAGTGELFF.

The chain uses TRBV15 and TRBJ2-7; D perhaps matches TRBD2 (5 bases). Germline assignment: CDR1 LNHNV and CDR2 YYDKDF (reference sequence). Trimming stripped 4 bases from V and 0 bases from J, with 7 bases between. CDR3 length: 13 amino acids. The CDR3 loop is CATSTRVSYEQYF. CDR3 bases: TGTGCCACCAGCACGAGGGTCTCCTACGAGCAGTACTTC.

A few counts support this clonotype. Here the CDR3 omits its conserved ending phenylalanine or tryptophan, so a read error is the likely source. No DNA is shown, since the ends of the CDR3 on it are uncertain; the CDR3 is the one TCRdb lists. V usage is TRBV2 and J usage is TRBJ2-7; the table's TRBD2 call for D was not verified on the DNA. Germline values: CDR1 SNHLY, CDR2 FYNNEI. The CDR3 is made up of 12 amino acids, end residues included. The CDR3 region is CASSPSGSGPRI.

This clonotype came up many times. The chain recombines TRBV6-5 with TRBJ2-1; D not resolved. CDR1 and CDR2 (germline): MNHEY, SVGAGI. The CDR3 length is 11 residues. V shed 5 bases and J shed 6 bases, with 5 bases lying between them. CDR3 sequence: CASSQSNEQFF. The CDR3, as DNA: TGTGCCAGCAGTCAAAGCAATGAGCAGTTCTTC.

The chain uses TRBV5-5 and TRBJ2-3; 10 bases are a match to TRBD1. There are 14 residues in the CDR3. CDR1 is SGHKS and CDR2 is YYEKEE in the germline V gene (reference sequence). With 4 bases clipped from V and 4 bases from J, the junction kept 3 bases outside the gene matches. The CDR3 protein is CASSLGTGADTQYF. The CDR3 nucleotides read TGTGCCAGCAGCCTCGGGACAGGGGCAGATACGCAGTATTTT.

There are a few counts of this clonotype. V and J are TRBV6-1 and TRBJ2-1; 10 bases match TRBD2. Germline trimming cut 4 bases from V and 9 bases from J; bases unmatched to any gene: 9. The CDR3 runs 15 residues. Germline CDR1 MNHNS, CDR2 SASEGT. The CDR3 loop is CASSVSLAGVGEQFF. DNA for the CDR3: TGTGCCAGCAGTGTGTCTCTAGCGGGAGTTGGTGAGCAGTTCTTC.

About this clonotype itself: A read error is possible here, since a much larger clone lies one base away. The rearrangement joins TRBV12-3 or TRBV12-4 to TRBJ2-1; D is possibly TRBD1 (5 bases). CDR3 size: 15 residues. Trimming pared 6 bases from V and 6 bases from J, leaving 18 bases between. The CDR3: CASRPLQGIGNEQFF. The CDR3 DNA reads TGTGCCAGCAGACCGCTCCAGGGCATTGGCAATGAGCAGTTCTTC.

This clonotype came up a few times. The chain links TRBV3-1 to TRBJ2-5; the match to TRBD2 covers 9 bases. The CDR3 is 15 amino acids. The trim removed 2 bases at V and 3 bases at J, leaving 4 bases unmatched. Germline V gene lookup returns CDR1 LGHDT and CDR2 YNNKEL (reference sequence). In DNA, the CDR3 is TGTGCCAGCAGCCAACGGCTAGCGGGAAAAGAGACCCAGTACTTC. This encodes CASSQRLAGKETQYF.